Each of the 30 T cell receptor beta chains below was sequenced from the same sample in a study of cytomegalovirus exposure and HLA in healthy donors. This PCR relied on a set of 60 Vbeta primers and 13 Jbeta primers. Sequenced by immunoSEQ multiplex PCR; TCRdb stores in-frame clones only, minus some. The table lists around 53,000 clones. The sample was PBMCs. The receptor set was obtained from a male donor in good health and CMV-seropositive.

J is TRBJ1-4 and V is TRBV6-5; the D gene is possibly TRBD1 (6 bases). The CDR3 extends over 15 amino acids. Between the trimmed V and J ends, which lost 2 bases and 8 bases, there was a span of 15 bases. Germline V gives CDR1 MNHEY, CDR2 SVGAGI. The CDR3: CASSYRTEVREKLFF. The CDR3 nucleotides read TGTGCCAGCAGTTACCGGACAGAAGTACGGGAAAAACTGTTTTTT.

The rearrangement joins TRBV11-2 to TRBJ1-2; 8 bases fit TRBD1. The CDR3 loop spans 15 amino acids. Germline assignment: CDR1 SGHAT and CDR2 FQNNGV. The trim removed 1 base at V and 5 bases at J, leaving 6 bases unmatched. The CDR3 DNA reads TGTGCCAGCAGCTTAGGACAGGGGCCAGCGTATGGCTACACCTTC. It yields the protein CASSLGQGPAYGYTF.

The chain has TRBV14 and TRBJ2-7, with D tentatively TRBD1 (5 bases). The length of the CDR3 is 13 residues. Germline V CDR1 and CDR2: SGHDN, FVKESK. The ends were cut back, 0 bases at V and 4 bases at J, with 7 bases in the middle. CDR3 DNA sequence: TGTGCCAGCAGCCAAGAGTCAGGGTACGAGCAGTACTTC. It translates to CASSQESGYEQYF.

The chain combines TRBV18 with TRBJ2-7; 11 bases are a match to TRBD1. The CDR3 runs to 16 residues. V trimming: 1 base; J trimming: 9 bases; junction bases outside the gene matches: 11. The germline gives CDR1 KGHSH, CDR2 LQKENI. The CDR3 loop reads CASSPLPRTGGAGQYF. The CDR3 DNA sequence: TGTGCCAGCTCACCACTCCCTAGGACAGGGGGCGCGGGGCAGTACTTC.

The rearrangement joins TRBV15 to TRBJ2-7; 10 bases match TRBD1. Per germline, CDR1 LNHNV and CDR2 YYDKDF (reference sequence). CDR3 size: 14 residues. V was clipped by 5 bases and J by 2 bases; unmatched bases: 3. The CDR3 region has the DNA TGTGCCACCAGCTCGGGACAGGGGCCCTACGAGCAGTACTTC. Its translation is CATSSGQGPYEQYF. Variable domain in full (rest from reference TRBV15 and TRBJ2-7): DAMVIQNPRYQVTQFGKPVTLSCSQTLNHNVMYWYQQKSSQAPKLLFHYYDKDFNNEADTPDNFQSRRPNTSFCFLDIRSPGLGDTAMYLCATSSGQGPYEQYFGPGTRLTVT.

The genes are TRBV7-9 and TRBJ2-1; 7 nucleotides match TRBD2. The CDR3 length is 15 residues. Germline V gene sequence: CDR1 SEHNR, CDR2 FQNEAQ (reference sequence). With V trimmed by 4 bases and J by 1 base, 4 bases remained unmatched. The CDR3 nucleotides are TGTGCCAGCAGCTGGACGGGGGGTTCCTACAATGAGCAGTTCTTC. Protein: CASSWTGGSYNEQFF.

This chain's CDR3 is CSVEDGGVVPYNEQFF. CDR3 bases: TGCAGCGTTGAAGATGGCGGGGTTGTCCCGTACAATGAGCAGTTCTTC. J is TRBJ2-1 and V is TRBV29-1; maybe TRBD2 (6 bases). Germline CDR1 SQVTM, CDR2 ANQGSEA. Trimming left V 0 bases short and J 4 bases short, with 16 bases between. The CDR3 consists of 16 residues.

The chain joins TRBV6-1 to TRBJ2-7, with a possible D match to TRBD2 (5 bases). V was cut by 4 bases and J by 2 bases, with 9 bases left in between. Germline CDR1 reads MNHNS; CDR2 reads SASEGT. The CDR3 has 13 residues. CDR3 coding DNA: TGTGCCAGCAGTGCGGGAAGGACCTACGAGCAGTACTTC. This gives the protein CASSAGRTYEQYF.

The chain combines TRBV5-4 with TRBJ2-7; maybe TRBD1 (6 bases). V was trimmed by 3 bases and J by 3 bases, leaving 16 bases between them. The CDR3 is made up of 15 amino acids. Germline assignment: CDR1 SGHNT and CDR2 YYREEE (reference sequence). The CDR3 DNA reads TGTGCCAGCAGCTCCGGACAGCCTGGGTTCTACGAGCAGTACTTC. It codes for CASSSGQPGFYEQYF.

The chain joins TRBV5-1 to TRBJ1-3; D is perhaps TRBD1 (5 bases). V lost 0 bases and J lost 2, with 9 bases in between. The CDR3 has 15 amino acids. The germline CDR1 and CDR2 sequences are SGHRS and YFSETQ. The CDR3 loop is CASSLAGTTGNTIYF. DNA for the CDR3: TGCGCCAGCAGCTTGGCAGGGACTACTGGAAACACCATATATTTT.

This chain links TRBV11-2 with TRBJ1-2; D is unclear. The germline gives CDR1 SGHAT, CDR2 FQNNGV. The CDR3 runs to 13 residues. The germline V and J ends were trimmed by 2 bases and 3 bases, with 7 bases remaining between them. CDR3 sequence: CASSLTRDYGYTF. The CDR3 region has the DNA TGTGCCAGCAGCTTAACCCGAGACTATGGCTACACCTTC.

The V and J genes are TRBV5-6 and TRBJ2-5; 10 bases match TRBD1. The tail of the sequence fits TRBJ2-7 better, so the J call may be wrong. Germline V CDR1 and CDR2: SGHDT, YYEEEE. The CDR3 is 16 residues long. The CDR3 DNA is TGTGCCAGCAGCTCGTTGGCGGGGACAGGGGCCTACGAGCAGTACTTC. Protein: CASSSLAGTGAYEQYF.

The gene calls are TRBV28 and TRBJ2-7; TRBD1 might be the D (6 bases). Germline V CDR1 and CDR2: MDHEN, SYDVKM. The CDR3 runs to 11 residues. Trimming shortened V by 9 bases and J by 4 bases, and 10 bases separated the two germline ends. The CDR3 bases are TGTGCCAGTAATACAGGGTACGAGCAGTACTTC. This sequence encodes CASNTGYEQYF.

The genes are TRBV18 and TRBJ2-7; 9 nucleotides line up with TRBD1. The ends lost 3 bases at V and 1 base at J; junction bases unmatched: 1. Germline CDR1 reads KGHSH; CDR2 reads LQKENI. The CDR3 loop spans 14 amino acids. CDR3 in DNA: TGTGCCAGCTCACCGGGACAGGGTTCCTACGAGCAGTACTTC. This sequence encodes CASSPGQGSYEQYF.

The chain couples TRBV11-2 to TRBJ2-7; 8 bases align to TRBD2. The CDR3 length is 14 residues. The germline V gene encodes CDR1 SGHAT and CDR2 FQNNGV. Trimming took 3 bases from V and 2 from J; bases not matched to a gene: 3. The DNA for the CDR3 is TGTGCCAGCAGCTTTGGACTAGCCACCTACGAGCAGTACTTC. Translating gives CASSFGLATYEQYF.

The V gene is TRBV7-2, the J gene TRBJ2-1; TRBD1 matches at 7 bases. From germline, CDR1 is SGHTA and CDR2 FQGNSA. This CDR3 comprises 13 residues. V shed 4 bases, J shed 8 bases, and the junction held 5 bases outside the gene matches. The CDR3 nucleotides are TGTGCCAGCAGCTCCCGGACAGGTGATGAGCAGTTCTTC. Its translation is CASSSRTGDEQFF.

CDR3: CASSKSLGETQYF. The CDR3 DNA reads as TGTGCCAGCAGCAAAAGCCTTGGAGAGACCCAGTACTTC. This chain connects TRBV7-3 to TRBJ2-5; D not certain. V was trimmed by 5 bases and J by 4 bases, leaving 11 bases between them. Germline CDR1 and CDR2: SGHTA and FQGTGA. This CDR3 has 13 amino acids.

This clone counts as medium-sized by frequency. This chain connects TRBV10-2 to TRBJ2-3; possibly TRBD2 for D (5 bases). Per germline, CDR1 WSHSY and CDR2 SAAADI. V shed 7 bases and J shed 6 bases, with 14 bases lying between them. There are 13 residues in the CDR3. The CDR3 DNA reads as TGCGCCAGCAAATATGGCGTAGCGGATACGCAGTATTTT. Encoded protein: CASKYGVADTQYF.

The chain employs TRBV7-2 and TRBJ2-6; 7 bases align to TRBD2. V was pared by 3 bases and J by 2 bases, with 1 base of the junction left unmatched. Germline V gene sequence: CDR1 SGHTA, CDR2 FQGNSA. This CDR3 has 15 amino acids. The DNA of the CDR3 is TGTGCCAGCAGCTTGGGAGGGCCTGGGGCCAACGTCCTGACTTTC. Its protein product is CASSLGGPGANVLTF.

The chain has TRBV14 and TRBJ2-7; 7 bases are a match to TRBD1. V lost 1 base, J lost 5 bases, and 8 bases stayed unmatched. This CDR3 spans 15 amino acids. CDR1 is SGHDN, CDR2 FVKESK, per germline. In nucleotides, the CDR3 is TGTGCCAGCAGCCAAGTGGAAGGGGGCGAAGACGAGCAGTACTTC. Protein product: CASSQVEGGEDEQYF.

The CDR3 region has the DNA TGTGCCAGCAGCCCCCAGCCGGGACTATCGACCGAGCAGTACTTC. Translated: CASSPQPGLSTEQYF. This rearrangement joins TRBV9 to TRBJ2-7, with 7 bases that match TRBD2. Germline loops: CDR1 SGDLS, CDR2 YYNGEE. This CDR3 is 15 amino acids long. The trim removed 4 bases at V and 6 bases at J, leaving 13 bases unmatched. Full variable domain (remainder filled in from reference TRBV9 and TRBJ2-7): DSGVTQTPKHLITATGQRVTLRCSPRSGDLSVYWYQQSLDQGLQFLIQYYNGEERAKGNILERFSAQQFPDLHSELNLSSLELGDSALYFCASSPQPGLSTEQYFGPGTRLTVT.

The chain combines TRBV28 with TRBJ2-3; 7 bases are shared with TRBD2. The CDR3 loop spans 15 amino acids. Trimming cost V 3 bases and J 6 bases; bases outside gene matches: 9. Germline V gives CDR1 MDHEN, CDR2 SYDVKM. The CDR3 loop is CASSFVPSGSDTQYF. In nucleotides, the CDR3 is TGTGCCAGCAGTTTCGTACCTAGCGGCTCGGATACGCAGTATTTT.

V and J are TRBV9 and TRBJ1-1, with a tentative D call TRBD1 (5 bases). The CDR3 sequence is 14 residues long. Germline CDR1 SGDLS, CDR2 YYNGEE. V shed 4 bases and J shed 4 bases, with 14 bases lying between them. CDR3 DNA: TGTGCCAGCAGCACGGGGACTAACCCCACTGAAGCTTTCTTT. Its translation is CASSTGTNPTEAFF.

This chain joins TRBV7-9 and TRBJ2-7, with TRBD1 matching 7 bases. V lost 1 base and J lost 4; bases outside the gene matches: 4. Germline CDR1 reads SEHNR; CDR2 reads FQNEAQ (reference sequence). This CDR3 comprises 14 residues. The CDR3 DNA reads TGTGCCAGCAGCTTAGAGGGGGCAGAATACGAGCAGTACTTC. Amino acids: CASSLEGAEYEQYF.

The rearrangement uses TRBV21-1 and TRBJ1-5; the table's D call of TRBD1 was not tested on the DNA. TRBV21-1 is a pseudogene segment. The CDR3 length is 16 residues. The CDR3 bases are TGTGCCAGCAGCACGCCGACAGGGGGAGGCAATCAGCCCCAGCATTTT. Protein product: CASSTPTGGGNQPQHF.

CDR3 residues: CASSPSEGTQYF. For the CDR3, the DNA is TGTGCCAGCTCACCGTCGGAGGGGACCCAGTACTTC. This rearrangement joins TRBV18 to TRBJ2-5; a possible D gene is TRBD2 (6 bases). Germline CDR1 and CDR2: KGHSH and LQKENI. The CDR3 covers 12 residues. V lost 3 bases and J lost 7, with 9 bases in between.

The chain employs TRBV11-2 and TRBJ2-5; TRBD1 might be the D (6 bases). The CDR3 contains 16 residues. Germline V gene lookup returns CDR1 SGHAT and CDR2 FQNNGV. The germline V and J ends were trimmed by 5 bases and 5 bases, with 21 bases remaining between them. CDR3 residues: CASSALTQGRRETQYF. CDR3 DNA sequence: TGTGCCAGCAGCGCACTCACACAGGGAAGGAGGGAGACCCAGTACTTC.

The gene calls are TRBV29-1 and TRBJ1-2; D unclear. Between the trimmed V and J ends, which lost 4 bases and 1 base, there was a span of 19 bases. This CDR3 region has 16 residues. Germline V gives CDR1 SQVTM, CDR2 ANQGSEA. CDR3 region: CSVVFAKGGVNYGYTF. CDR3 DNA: TGCAGCGTTGTTTTCGCGAAAGGCGGGGTTAACTATGGCTACACCTTC.

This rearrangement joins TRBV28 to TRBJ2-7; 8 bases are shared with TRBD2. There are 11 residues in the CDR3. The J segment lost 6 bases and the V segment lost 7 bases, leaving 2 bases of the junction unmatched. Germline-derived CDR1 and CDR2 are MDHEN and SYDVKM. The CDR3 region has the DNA TGTGCCAGCACCAGCGGGGGCGAGCAGTACTTC. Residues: CASTSGGEQYF.

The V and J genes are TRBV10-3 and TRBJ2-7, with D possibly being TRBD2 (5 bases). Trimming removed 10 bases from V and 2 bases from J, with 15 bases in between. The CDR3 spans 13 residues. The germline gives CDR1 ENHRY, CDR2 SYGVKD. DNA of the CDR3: TGTGCCAGTACCGGGAAACAAGCCTACGAGCAGTACTTC. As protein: CASTGKQAYEQYF.